A single sample gave rise to the 14 T cell receptor beta chains below, sequenced in a study of blood T cell repertoires in COVID-19. Assay used: immunoSEQ multiplex PCR; TCRdb lists only in-frame clones, some missing. The table lists nearly 350,000 clones, roughly 87% of them singletons. The sample consisted of PBMCs or T cells enriched from blood (not recorded which). The receptors originated from a woman in her 30s who had recovered from COVID-19.

This clone was seen only once. CDR3 sequence: CASSDKREYNQPQHF. The CDR3 nucleotides are TGTGCCAGCAGCGATAAGCGGGAGTACAATCAGCCCCAGCATTTT. The genes are TRBV5-8 and TRBJ1-5; D is ambiguous. Germline lookup yields CDR1 SGHTS and CDR2 YDEGEE. V shed 4 bases and J shed 3 bases, with 14 bases lying between them. The CDR3 is 15 amino acids.

The chain combines TRBV5-1 with TRBJ1-6; D gene uncertain. The CDR3 is made up of 15 amino acids. V lost 5 bases, J lost 7 bases, and 16 bases lay in between. From germline, CDR1 is SGHRS and CDR2 YFSETQ. The CDR3 reads CASRPMTNTNSPLHF. For the CDR3, the DNA is TGCGCCAGCAGACCTATGACAAATACGAATTCACCCCTCCACTTT.

The rearrangement uses TRBV7-7 and TRBJ2-1, with 14 bases fitting TRBD2. CDR1 SSHAT and CDR2 FNYEAQ come from the germline V gene (reference sequence). The CDR3 totals 16 residues. After removal of 4 bases from V and 4 bases from J, the junction contained 3 bases not matched to a gene. The CDR3 region has the DNA TGTGCCAGCAGCTCGGGACTAGCGGGGGCTTACAATGAGCAGTTCTTC. Translated: CASSSGLAGAYNEQFF.

The J gene is TRBJ2-3, the V gene TRBV2; D not certain. The germline CDR1 and CDR2 sequences are SNHLY and FYNNEI. Trimming stripped 1 base from V and 8 bases from J, with 4 bases between. The CDR3 runs to 11 residues. CDR3 sequence: CASSEGSTQYF. In DNA form, the CDR3 reads TGTGCCAGCAGTGAAGGGAGTACGCAGTATTTT. Looking up the rest from reference TRBV2 and TRBJ2-3 gives the full variable domain: EPEVTQTPSHQVTQMGQEVILRCVPISNHLYFYWYRQILGQKVEFLVSFYNNEISEKSEIFDDQFSVERPDGSNFTLKIRSTKLEDSAMYFCASSEGSTQYFGPGTRLTVL.

The CDR3 nucleotides are TGTGCCAGCACCCCACAGGGATCGCGGGAGCAGTACTTC. Its protein is CASTPQGSREQYF. The chain joins TRBV6-5 to TRBJ2-7; weak D call: TRBD1 (6 bases). Trimming took off 7 bases at V and 7 bases at J, with 17 bases between the two ends. The CDR3 extends over 13 amino acids. CDR1 is MNHEY and CDR2 is SVGAGI in the germline V gene.

V and J are TRBV28 and TRBJ1-2, with a weak D call TRBD1 (6 bases). The CDR3 spans 13 residues. Trimming took 10 bases from V and 2 from J, leaving 14 bases between them. The germline V gene encodes CDR1 MDHEN and CDR2 SYDVKM. CDR3 DNA: TGTGCCACCCAAACAGGGCCCAACTATGGCTACACCTTC. This sequence encodes CATQTGPNYGYTF.

As for this clone: Different DNA sequences within this sample yield the same CDR3. The rearrangement uses TRBV27 and TRBJ1-1, with 7 bases matching TRBD1. The CDR3 covers 14 residues. Germline-derived CDR1 and CDR2 are MNHEY and SMNVEV (reference sequence). Trimming removed 5 bases from V and 1 base from J; junction bases left unmatched: 4. The CDR3, as DNA: TGTGCCAGCAGTCCCCGACAGGGGAACACTGAAGCTTTCTTT. Translating it yields CASSPRQGNTEAFF.

Of note for this clone: Other DNA variants within this sample encode the same CDR3. The chain has TRBV7-9 and TRBJ1-2; D possibly corresponds to TRBD1 (5 bases). The germline V gene has CDR1 SEHNR and CDR2 FQNEAQ (reference sequence). The V gene lost 1 base and the J gene lost 2 bases, with 8 bases spanning the gap. The CDR3 runs to 14 residues. The CDR3 nucleotides read TGTGCCAGCAGCTTAGGCTCAGGGAACTATGGCTACACCTTC. Translating gives CASSLGSGNYGYTF.

The V gene is TRBV2, the J gene TRBJ1-5; D perhaps matches TRBD1 (5 bases). The length of the CDR3 is 15 residues. Germline V gives CDR1 SNHLY, CDR2 FYNNEI. V was clipped by 6 bases and J by 1 base, with 13 bases between them. CDR3 in amino acids: CASSKRGTSNQPQHF. The CDR3 nucleotides are TGTGCCAGCAGCAAGCGGGGGACGAGCAATCAGCCCCAGCATTTT.

The chain has TRBV5-1 and TRBJ1-6; D gene uncertain. CDR1 SGHRS and CDR2 YFSETQ come from the germline V gene. Trimming cost V 4 bases and J 8 bases, with 10 bases left between them. CDR3 length: 13 amino acids. CDR3 DNA: TGCGCCAGCAGCCCCGCGTTAGATTCACCCCTCCACTTT. It specifies CASSPALDSPLHF.

J is TRBJ2-7 and V is TRBV3-1 (or the pseudogene TRBV3-2), with 7 bases fitting TRBD1. Germline V CDR1 and CDR2: LGHDT, YNNKEL (reference sequence). The V and J ends lost 5 bases and 2 bases, in that order; junction bases with no gene match: 6. The CDR3 loop spans 14 amino acids. CDR3 in amino acids: CASSFQGVPYEQYF. The CDR3 coding sequence is TGTGCCAGCAGCTTTCAGGGGGTCCCCTACGAGCAGTACTTC.

The rearrangement joins TRBV6-6 to TRBJ1-1, with D perhaps matching TRBD1 (5 bases). CDR1 and CDR2 from the germline V gene are MNHNY and SVGAGI (reference sequence). V gave up 11 bases and J gave up 0 bases, with 13 bases separating them. This CDR3 comprises 13 residues. The CDR3 here is CAGSTEMNTEAFF. The CDR3 DNA sequence: TGTGCCGGATCGACAGAGATGAACACTGAAGCTTTCTTT.

V is TRBV2 and J is TRBJ1-2, with TRBD1 matching over 8 bases. J lost 1 base, V lost 2 bases, and 9 bases had no gene match. Germline V CDR1 and CDR2: SNHLY, FYNNEI. This CDR3 contains 17 residues. In nucleotides, the CDR3 is TGTGCCAGCAGTGAAAGGGGCCAGGGGGCCTTTAACTATGGCTACACCTTC. Its protein is CASSERGQGAFNYGYTF. Variable domain in full (rest from reference TRBV2 and TRBJ1-2): EPEVTQTPSHQVTQMGQEVILRCVPISNHLYFYWYRQILGQKVEFLVSFYNNEISEKSEIFDDQFSVERPDGSNFTLKIRSTKLEDSAMYFCASSERGQGAFNYGYTFGSGTRLTVV.

This chain links TRBV7-9 with TRBJ1-6; TRBD1 matches 10 bases. The V gene end was trimmed by 4 bases and the J gene end by 8 bases; junction bases not matched to a gene: 2. Germline CDR1 reads SEHNR; CDR2 reads FQNEAQ (reference sequence). This CDR3 is built from 14 residues. The CDR3 here is CASSSTGGYSPLHF. The CDR3 DNA follows: TGTGCCAGCAGCTCGACAGGGGGCTATTCACCCCTCCACTTT.